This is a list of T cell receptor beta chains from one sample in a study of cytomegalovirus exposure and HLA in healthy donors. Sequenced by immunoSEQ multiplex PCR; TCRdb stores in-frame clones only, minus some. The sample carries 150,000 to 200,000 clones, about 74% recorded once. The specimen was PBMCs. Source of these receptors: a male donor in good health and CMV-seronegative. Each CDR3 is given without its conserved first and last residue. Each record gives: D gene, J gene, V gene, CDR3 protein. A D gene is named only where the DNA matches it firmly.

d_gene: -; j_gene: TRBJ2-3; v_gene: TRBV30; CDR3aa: AWSVQAPDTQY
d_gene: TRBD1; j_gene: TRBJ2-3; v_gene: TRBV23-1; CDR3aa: ASSRPLPLTGFLY
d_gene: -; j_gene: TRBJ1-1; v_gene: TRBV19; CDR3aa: ASSITGSGEAF
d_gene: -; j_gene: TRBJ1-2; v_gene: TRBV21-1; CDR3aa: ASSPMDRDSYGYT
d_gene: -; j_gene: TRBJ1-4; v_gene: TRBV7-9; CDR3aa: ASSSQRGEKLF
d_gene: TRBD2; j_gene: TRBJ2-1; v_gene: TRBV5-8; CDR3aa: ASSERGVDLEF
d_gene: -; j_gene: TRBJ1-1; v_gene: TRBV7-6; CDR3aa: ASSLASGANTEAF
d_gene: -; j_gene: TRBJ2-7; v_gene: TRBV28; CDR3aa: ASSSPSGGLSSYEQY
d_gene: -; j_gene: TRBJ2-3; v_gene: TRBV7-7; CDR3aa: ASSFGPGTDTQY
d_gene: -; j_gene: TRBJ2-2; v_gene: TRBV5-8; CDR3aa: ASSHNGGQWTGELF
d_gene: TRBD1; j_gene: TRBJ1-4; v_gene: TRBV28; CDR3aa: ASNGQALNEKLF
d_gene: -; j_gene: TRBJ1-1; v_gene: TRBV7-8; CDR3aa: ASSFRTAEAF
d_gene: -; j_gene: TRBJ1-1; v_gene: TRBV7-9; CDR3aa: ASSYQGNTEAF
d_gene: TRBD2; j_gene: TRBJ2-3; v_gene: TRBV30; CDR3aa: AWRRDGGADTQY
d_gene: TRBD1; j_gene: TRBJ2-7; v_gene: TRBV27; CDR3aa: ASSPGQGKYEQY
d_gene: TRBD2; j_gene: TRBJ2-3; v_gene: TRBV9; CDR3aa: ASSVGTSAASTDTQY
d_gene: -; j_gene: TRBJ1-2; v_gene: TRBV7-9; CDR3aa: ASSPRDGYGYT
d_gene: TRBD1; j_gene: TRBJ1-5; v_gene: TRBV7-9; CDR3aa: SSSLGQGKNKDQPQH
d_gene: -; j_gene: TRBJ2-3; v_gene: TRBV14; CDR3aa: ASSQDRRITDTQY
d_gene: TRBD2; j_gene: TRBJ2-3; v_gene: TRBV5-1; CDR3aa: ASSNTGLAGATTDTQY
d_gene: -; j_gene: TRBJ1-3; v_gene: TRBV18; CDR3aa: ASSPSGRGTGNTIY
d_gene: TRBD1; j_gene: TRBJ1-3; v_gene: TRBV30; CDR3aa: AWAKDRAYTIY
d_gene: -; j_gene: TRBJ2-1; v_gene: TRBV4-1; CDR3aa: ASSQLLAKVYNEQF
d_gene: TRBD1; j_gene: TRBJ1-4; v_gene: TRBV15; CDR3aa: ATTRDRGLEKLF
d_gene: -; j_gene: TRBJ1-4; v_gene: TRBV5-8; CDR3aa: ASSSYSTNEKLF
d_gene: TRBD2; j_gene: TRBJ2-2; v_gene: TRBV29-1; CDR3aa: SVGTPRLAGLSGELF
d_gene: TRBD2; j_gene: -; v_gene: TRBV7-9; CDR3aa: ASSLAVPSGSPHEQY
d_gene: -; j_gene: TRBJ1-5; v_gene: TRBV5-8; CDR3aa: ASLRGADQPQH
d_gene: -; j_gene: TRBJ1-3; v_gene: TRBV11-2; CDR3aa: ASSSFSGNTIY
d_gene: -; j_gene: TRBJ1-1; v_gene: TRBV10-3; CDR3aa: AISLLDSPNTEAF
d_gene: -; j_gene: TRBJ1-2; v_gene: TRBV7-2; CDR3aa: ASSFYSQGTGGYT
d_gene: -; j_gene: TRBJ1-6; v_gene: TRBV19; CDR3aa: ASSIDTADSPLH
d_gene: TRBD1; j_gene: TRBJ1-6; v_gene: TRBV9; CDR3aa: ASSVAGQVHSPLH
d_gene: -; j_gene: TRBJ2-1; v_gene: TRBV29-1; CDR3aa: SHLTGALSYNEQF
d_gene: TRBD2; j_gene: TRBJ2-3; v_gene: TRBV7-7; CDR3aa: ASSLEVTSGRGFTDTQY
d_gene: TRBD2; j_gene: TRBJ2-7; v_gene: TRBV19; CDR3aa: ASSKSSGVYYEQY
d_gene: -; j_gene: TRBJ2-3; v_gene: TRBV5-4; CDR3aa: ASSPTKYTDTQY
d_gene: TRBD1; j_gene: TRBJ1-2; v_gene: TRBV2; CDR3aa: ASSPNWVGQGYGYT
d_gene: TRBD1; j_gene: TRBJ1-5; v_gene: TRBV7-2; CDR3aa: ASSSSQGANQPQH
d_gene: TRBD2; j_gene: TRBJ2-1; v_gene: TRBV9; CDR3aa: ASSATSGQTYNEQF
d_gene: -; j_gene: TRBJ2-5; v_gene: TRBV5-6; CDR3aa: ASSLGATEYQETQY
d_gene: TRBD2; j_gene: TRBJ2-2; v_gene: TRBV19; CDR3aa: ASSSRGSGVANTGELF
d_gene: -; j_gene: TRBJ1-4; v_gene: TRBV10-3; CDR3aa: AIGSFNEKLF
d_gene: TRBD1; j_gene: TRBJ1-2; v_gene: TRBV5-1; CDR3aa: ASSPGTGSYGYT
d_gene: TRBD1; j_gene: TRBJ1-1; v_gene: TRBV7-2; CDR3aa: ASSWGTGEAF
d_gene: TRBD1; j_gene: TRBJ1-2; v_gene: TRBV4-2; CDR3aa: ASSQAGQGFYGYT
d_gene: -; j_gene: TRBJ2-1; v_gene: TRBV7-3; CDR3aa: ASSFTAGNYNEQF
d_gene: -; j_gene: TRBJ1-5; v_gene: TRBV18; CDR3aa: ASSRGRGNQPQH
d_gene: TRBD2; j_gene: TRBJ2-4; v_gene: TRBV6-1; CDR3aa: ASSEEWGRAAKNIQY
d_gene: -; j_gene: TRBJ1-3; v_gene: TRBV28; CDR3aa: ASRRTSSGNTIY
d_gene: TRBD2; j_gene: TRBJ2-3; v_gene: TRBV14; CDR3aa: ASSQRLAGTDTQY
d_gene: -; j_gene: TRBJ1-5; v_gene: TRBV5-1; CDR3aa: ASSPSGSNSNQPQH
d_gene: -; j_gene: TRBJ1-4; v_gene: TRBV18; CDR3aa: ASSAWGLNEKLV
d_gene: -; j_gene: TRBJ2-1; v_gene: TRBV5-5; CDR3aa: ASSGLSNEQF
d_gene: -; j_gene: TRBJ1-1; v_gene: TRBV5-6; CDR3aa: ASSLLGRVTEAF
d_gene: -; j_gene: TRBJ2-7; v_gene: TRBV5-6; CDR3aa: ASSLQGRTNEQY